This T cell receptor beta chain is from a study of shared T cell receptors in the human thymus. This table comes from immunoSEQ multiplex PCR, and its TCRdb copy is limited to in-frame clones, with some not included. The sample has about 660,000 clones; roughly 90% are singletons. The ends were cut back, 2 bases at V and 3 bases at J, with 14 bases in the middle. The CDR3 consists of 16 residues. CDR1 MNHEY and CDR2 SVGAGI come from the germline V gene. The data also belong to a second study, concerning human thymus T cells.

The V gene is TRBV6-5, the J gene TRBJ1-5; D is undetermined. The sequenced sample was thymocytes. This receptor was taken from a boy younger than two with a congenital heart defect. CDR3 in amino acids: CASSYRHTEHNQPQHF. The DNA for the CDR3 is TGTGCCAGCAGTTACCGACACACCGAGCACAATCAGCCCCAGCATTTT.